These T cell receptor beta chains were read from a single sample in a study of low-dose radiotherapy and immunotherapy resistance in tumors. TCRdb re-analysed the reads in MiXCR, keeping a single row per CDR3 protein. Among nearly 95,000 distinct CDR3 sequences listed, more than 8% were seen once. Here the sequenced sample was PBMCs, taken before treatment. The receptors originated from a male donor with prostate cancer. Each CDR3 is given with its conserved first and last residue. A D gene is named only where the DNA matches it firmly. The size field is filled for only some rows; it gives once, few, many or a size class.

CDR3: CASSSREKEKLFF; DNA: TGTGCCAGCAGTTCCCGGGAGAAGGAAAAACTGTTTTTT; J: TRBJ1-4; size: many; D: .; V: TRBV6-2/TRBV6-3
CDR3: CASSYQTASGAYEQYF; DNA: TGTGCCAGCAGTTATCAGACGGCTAGCGGAGCCTACGAGCAGTACTTC; J: TRBJ2-7; size: many; D: TRBD2; V: TRBV6-2/TRBV6-3
CDR3: CASSGRQAVNEQFF; DNA: TGTGCCAGCAGCGGGCGACAGGCGGTGAATGAGCAGTTCTTC; J: TRBJ2-1; size: many; D: .; V: TRBV9
CDR3: CASTPPPGQGAYEQYF; DNA: TGTGCCAGCACCCCACCCCCAGGACAGGGGGCCTACGAGCAGTACTTC; J: TRBJ2-7; size: medium-sized; D: TRBD1; V: TRBV28
CDR3: CSARDLSPAGYTF; DNA: TGCAGTGCTAGAGATCTCTCCCCGGCGGGCTACACCTTC; J: TRBJ1-2; size: many; D: .; V: TRBV20-1
CDR3: CASRTGPPEGEQYF; DNA: TGTGCCAGCAGAACCGGGCCACCCGAGGGCGAGCAGTACTTC; J: TRBJ2-7; size: many; D: .; V: TRBV27
CDR3: CASSLGGHPSETQYF; DNA: TGCGCCAGCAGCTTGGGGGGACACCCATCTGAGACCCAGTACTTC; J: TRBJ2-5; size: few; D: .; V: TRBV5-1
CDR3: CASRVVGENTEAFF; DNA: TGTGCCAGCAGAGTTGTCGGGGAAAACACTGAAGCTTTCTTT; J: TRBJ1-1; size: .; D: .; V: TRBV2
CDR3: CASSLYRGSQPQHF; DNA: TGTGCCAGCAGTCTGTACCGCGGATCCCAGCCCCAGCATTTT; J: TRBJ1-5; size: many; D: .; V: TRBV27
CDR3: CASSLGVAGELFF; DNA: TGTGCCAGCAGTTTAGGGGTAGCCGGGGAGCTGTTTTTT; J: TRBJ2-2; size: many; D: .; V: TRBV12-3/TRBV12-4